These 18 T cell receptor beta chains originate from one sample sequenced in a study of T cell repertoires in aging, cancer and after chemotherapy. TRB rearrangements spanning V, D and J were amplified using mixed TRB-A/B primers. One entry per CDR3 protein, called by TCRdb with MiXCR from the multiplex PCR reads. The repertoire holds over 10,000 distinct CDR3 sequences, with 21% as singletons. The template was genomic DNA from peripheral blood, not RNA. Sequencing used blood. These receptor sequences come from a human donor in good health.

This clonotype is medium-sized in the sample. The chain has TRBV6-1 and TRBJ2-1, with D perhaps TRBD1 (5 bases). Trimming removed 8 bases from V and 6 bases from J, with 11 bases in between. The CDR3 spans 12 residues. Germline assignment: CDR1 MNHNS and CDR2 SASEGT. CDR3 residues: CASATQGNEQFF. In DNA, the CDR3 is TGTGCCAGCGCGACCCAGGGCAATGAGCAGTTCTTC.

There are a few counts of this clonotype. The chain couples TRBV5-1 to TRBJ2-3; 7 bases are a match to TRBD1. CDR3 length equals 14 residues. CDR1 and CDR2 (germline): SGHRS, YFSETQ. After removal of 2 bases from V and 4 bases from J, the junction contained 4 bases not matched to a gene. The CDR3 loop is CASSFTGVADTQYF. DNA for the CDR3: TGCGCCAGCAGCTTCACAGGGGTCGCAGATACGCAGTATTTT.

Relative to its sample, this clonotype is medium-sized. The chain recombines TRBV13 with TRBJ2-7; D may be TRBD1 or TRBD2 (5 bases each). Germline CDR1 PRHDT, CDR2 FYEKMQ (reference sequence). V lost 4 bases to trimming and J lost 3 bases, with 16 bases between them. The CDR3 consists of 15 residues. The CDR3 coding sequence is TGTGCCAGCAGCTACGAAACCGGGACGGTCTACGAGCAGTACTTC. Amino acid sequence: CASSYETGTVYEQYF.

Remarks on this clonotype: A read error is possible here, since a much larger clone lies one base away. The rearrangement joins TRBV30 to TRBJ2-7; the match to TRBD1 covers 12 bases. This CDR3 has 16 residues. Germline-derived CDR1 and CDR2 are GTSNPN and SVGIG (reference sequence). This CDR3 reads CAWSVEGQGAKYELYF. CDR3 sequence (DNA): TGTGCCTGGAGTGTAGAGGGACAGGGGGCAAAGTACGAGCTGTACTTC.

This clonotype has more than one count but fewer than ten. The chain links TRBV7-9 to TRBJ1-5, with D perhaps matching TRBD1 (5 bases). The V gene lost 3 bases and the J gene lost 0 bases, with 9 bases spanning the gap. Germline CDR1 SEHNR, CDR2 FQNEAQ (reference sequence). This CDR3 is 15 amino acids long. The CDR3 nucleotides read TGTGCCAGCAGCTTTGGGGCGGATAGCAATCAGCCCCAGCATTTT. Translated: CASSFGADSNQPQHF.

CDR3 protein: CASSQQGSNQPQHF. The CDR3 nucleotides are TGTGCCAGCAGTCAACAGGGAAGCAATCAGCCCCAGCATTTT. The rearrangement uses TRBV12-3 or TRBV12-4 and TRBJ1-5; tentatively, D is TRBD1 (6 bases). The CDR3 is 14 amino acids. V dropped 5 bases and J dropped 1 base, with 9 bases sitting between them.

By share of the sample, this clonotype is medium-sized. The CDR3 sequence is CASSEAAIRGTEAFF. CDR3 in DNA: TGTGCCAGCAGTGAAGCAGCGATAAGGGGTACTGAAGCTTTCTTT. This chain links TRBV6-1 with TRBJ1-1, with D tentatively TRBD1 (5 bases). The germline gives CDR1 MNHNS, CDR2 SASEGT. This CDR3 is built from 15 residues. V dropped 0 bases and J dropped 5 bases, with 13 bases sitting between them.

The V gene is TRBV25-1, the J gene TRBJ2-2; D unclear. This CDR3 region has 13 residues. The germline CDR1 and CDR2 sequences are MGHDK and SYGVNS. V was trimmed by 4 bases and J by 6 bases, leaving 9 bases between them. This chain's CDR3 is CASSVLTSGELFF. The CDR3 region has the DNA TGTGCCAGCAGTGTCCTCACTTCCGGGGAGCTGTTTTTT.

V usage is TRBV12-3 or TRBV12-4 and J usage is TRBJ1-5; 7 positions match TRBD1. J was trimmed by 3 bases and V by 6 bases; bases with no gene match: 8. The length of the CDR3 is 15 residues. The CDR3 sequence: CASSDQGVVNQPQHF. The CDR3 nucleotides read TGTGCCAGCAGCGATCAGGGGGTCGTCAATCAGCCCCAGCATTTT.

The gene calls are TRBV6-5 and TRBJ1-2; D may be TRBD1 (5 bases). In germline, CDR1 is MNHEY, CDR2 SVGAGI. The CDR3 sequence is 14 residues long. V gave up 9 bases and J gave up 4 bases, with 18 bases separating them. The CDR3 region has the DNA TGTGCCAGACAAAATAACGGGGGTTTCTATGGCTACACCTTC. Its protein is CARQNNGGFYGYTF.

The rearrangement links TRBV10-3 to TRBJ1-1; no reliable D call. Trimming cost V 4 bases and J 1 base, with 13 bases left between them. Germline lookup yields CDR1 ENHRY and CDR2 SYGVKD. This CDR3 spans 15 amino acids. DNA of the CDR3: TGTGCCATCAGTGGGCCGCATTCTGGGAACACTGAAGCTTTCTTT. This gives the protein CAISGPHSGNTEAFF.

V is TRBV4-2 and J is TRBJ2-7, with 8 positions matching TRBD1. Trimming at V came to 6 bases and at J to 5 bases, leaving 9 bases not matched to a gene. The CDR3 is made up of 14 amino acids. CDR1 and CDR2 from the germline V gene are LGHNA and YNFKEQ. The CDR3 spells CASSHEQGADEQYF. CDR3 nucleotides: TGTGCCAGCAGTCACGAGCAGGGGGCCGACGAGCAGTACTTC.

About this clonotype: Being one base from a much bigger clone, this may be a read error. The genes are TRBV6-5 and TRBJ2-1, with D perhaps TRBD1 or TRBD2 (5 bases each). CDR1 and CDR2 from the germline V gene are MNHEY and SVGAGI. The CDR3 has 16 residues. CDR3 in DNA: TGTGACAGCAGTTACGCCGGGACCGTGGTATACAATGAGCAGTTCTTC. Amino acids: CDSSYAGTVVYNEQFF.

A note on this clonotype: This may arise from a read error, as a much more abundant clone is one base away. The chain has TRBV7-2 and TRBJ2-3; 10 nucleotides line up with TRBD1. The CDR3 sequence is 14 residues long. Germline values: CDR1 SGHTA, CDR2 FQGNSA. The CDR3: CASSLGTGGDMQYF. CDR3 DNA: TGTGCCAGCAGCTTAGGGACAGGGGGGGATATGCAGTATTTT.

The CDR3 nucleotides are TGTGCCAGCAGCAGCCGACTAGCGGGGTTTGATCCAGGAGAGACCCAGTACTTC. The encoded protein is CASSSRLAGFDPGETQYF. The chain employs TRBV9 and TRBJ2-5, with 11 bases matching TRBD2. This CDR3 has 18 amino acids. Germline CDR1 and CDR2: SGDLS and YYNGEE. V lost 4 bases to trimming and J lost 4 bases; unmatched junction nucleotides: 15.

V usage is TRBV5-1 and J usage is TRBJ2-7; D is possibly TRBD1 (6 bases). Germline CDR1 reads SGHRS; CDR2 reads YFSETQ. V was trimmed by 2 bases and J by 4 bases, leaving 10 bases between them. The CDR3 runs 13 residues. DNA for the CDR3: TGCGCCAGCAGCTTTCCCCAGGGGTACGAGCAGTACTTC. Amino acid sequence: CASSFPQGYEQYF.

This clonotype was seen at least ten times. The chain has TRBV7-2 and TRBJ2-3; perhaps D is TRBD1 or TRBD2 (5 bases each). From germline, CDR1 is SGHTA and CDR2 FQGNSA. V was pared by 1 base and J by 1 base, with 12 bases between. CDR3 length: 16 residues. CDR3 amino acids: CASSLGGLGRTDTQYF. CDR3 bases: TGTGCCAGCAGCTTAGGTGGTCTGGGACGCACAGATACGCAGTATTTT.

The rearrangement links TRBV6-5 to TRBJ2-1; 8 nucleotides agree with TRBD2. The CDR3 is 15 residues long. Germline V lookup: CDR1 MNHEY, CDR2 SVGAGI. Trimming removed 6 bases from V and 7 bases from J; junction bases left unmatched: 11. The CDR3 here is CASSLYGGGRNEQFF. The CDR3, as DNA: TGTGCCAGCAGCTTGTACGGGGGGGGGCGGAATGAGCAGTTCTTC.